This is a list of T cell receptor beta chains from one sample in a study of blood T cells in healthy people across ages. TCRdb reprocessed the 5' RACE reads with MiXCR, giving one entry per CDR3 protein. The sample holds 850,000 to 1,300,000 distinct CDR3 sequences; more than 40% are singletons and the top ten take under 20%. Specimen: blood. All receptors come from a woman aged 55-69 years in good health. Each CDR3 is given with its conserved first and last residue. The D gene is left open where the match is weak. Size values are once, few and many counts, or a class for expanded clones, and some rows have none.

clone_size	v_call	d_call	j_call	cdr3_aa	cdr3_nt
-	TRBV3-1	TRBD1	TRBJ1-2	CASSPDRGRVGYGYTF	TGTGCCAGCAGCCCAGACAGGGGCAGGGTGGGCTATGGCTACACCTTC
once	TRBV7-3	TRBD1	TRBJ2-2	CASSLRFRGRTNTGELFF	TGTGCCAGCAGCTTAAGGTTCAGGGGGCGTACGAACACCGGGGAGCTGTTTTTT
-	TRBV30	TRBD2	TRBJ2-5	CAWTLTPSGGKTQYF	TGTGCCTGGACCCTAACACCTAGCGGGGGAAAGACCCAGTACTTC
-	TRBV23-1	TRBD2	TRBJ2-2	CASLEAGGTNTGELFF	TGCGCCAGTCTTGAAGCGGGAGGGACGAACACCGGGGAGCTGTTTTTT
-	TRBV9	-	TRBJ2-3	CASTRRRTDTQYF	TGTGCCAGCACCCGGAGGCGCACAGATACGCAGTATTTT
-	TRBV3-1	TRBD1	TRBJ2-7	CASSQDPQGYEQYF	TGTGCCAGCAGCCAAGATCCACAGGGGTACGAGCAGTACTTC
-	TRBV24-1	-	TRBJ2-1	CATSEKGSSYNEQFF	TGTGCCACCAGTGAGAAGGGGAGCTCCTACAATGAGCAGTTCTTC
-	TRBV4-2	-	TRBJ1-1	CASSQDQGEAFF	TGTGCCAGCAGCCAAGATCAGGGTGAAGCTTTCTTT
many	TRBV12-3/TRBV12-4	-	TRBJ2-1	CATIADEQFF	TGTGCCACCATTGCAGATGAGCAGTTCTTC
-	TRBV7-2	-	TRBJ2-1	CASSSYRAEQFF	TGTGCCAGCAGCTCATACAGGGCTGAGCAGTTCTTC
few	TRBV10-1	-	TRBJ2-1	CASSEGGQQFF	TGCGCCAGCAGTGAAGGAGGGCAGCAGTTCTTC
-	TRBV10-2	TRBD2	TRBJ2-7	CASSDPGRGRDYEQYF	TGCGCCAGCAGTGATCCCGGGAGGGGTCGCGATTACGAGCAGTACTTC
-	TRBV5-4	TRBD1	TRBJ1-2	CASSQGAGTDYGYTF	TGTGCCAGCAGCCAGGGCGCCGGGACAGACTATGGCTACACCTTC
-	TRBV6-5	-	TRBJ2-7	CASSYSVSSTYEQYF	TGTGCCAGCAGTTACTCGGTTTCGTCAACCTACGAGCAGTACTTC
-	TRBV28	TRBD1	TRBJ2-7	CASSFGDRASYEQYF	TGTGCCAGCAGTTTTGGGGACAGGGCCTCCTACGAGCAGTACTTC
-	TRBV4-2	TRBD2	TRBJ2-3	CASSQGGVAGEDTQYF	TGTGCCAGCAGCCAAGGGGGAGTAGCGGGAGAAGATACGCAGTATTTT
many	TRBV6-2/TRBV6-3	-	TRBJ2-6	CASSYSKVSGANVLTF	TGTGCCAGCAGTTACTCTAAGGTTTCTGGGGCCAACGTCCTGACTTTC
-	TRBV11-2	-	TRBJ2-7	CASSFRGGRGLYEQYF	TGTGCCAGCAGCTTTCGCGGTGGTCGGGGGTTATACGAGCAGTACTTC
few	TRBV7-6	TRBD1	TRBJ2-7	CASRPPGQQSEQYF	TGTGCCAGCAGACCCCCGGGACAGCAAAGCGAGCAGTACTTC
few	TRBV14	-	TRBJ1-6	CASSQVQNSPLHF	TGTGCCAGCAGCCAAGTGCAGAATTCACCCCTCCACTTT
few	TRBV4-2	-	TRBJ2-2	CASSQGRPAGELFF	TGTGCCAGCAGCCAAGGCCGGCCCGCCGGGGAGCTGTTTTTT
-	TRBV10-1	-	TRBJ1-4	CASSETGNEKLFF	TGCGCCAGCAGTGAGACAGGGAATGAAAAACTGTTTTTT
-	TRBV27	TRBD2	TRBJ2-5	CASTPTSGQETQYF	TGTGCCAGCACCCCGACTAGCGGCCAAGAGACCCAGTACTTC
-	TRBV7-9	TRBD2	TRBJ2-7	CASSLAGTSGAREQYF	TGTGCCAGCAGCTTAGCAGGGACTAGCGGAGCGCGGGAGCAGTACTTC
-	TRBV2	TRBD2	TRBJ2-1	CASSGSSGSKNEQFF	TGTGCCAGCAGTGGGTCTAGCGGGAGTAAAAATGAGCAGTTCTTC
once	TRBV5-1	TRBD2	TRBJ2-5	CASSFTGGRQETQYF	TGCGCCAGCAGCTTTACGGGAGGGCGACAAGAGACCCAGTACTTC
few	TRBV18	TRBD2	TRBJ2-1	CASSPGSSGTSNEQFF	TGTGCCAGCTCACCCGGTAGTAGCGGGACCTCCAATGAGCAGTTCTTC
-	TRBV27	-	TRBJ2-3	CASSKLEPQDTQYF	TGTGCCAGCAGTAAACTAGAGCCACAGGATACGCAGTATTTT